These 20 T cell receptor beta chains originate from one sample sequenced in a study of Graves' ophthalmopathy and Graves' hyperthyroidism. The authors amplified TCR beta CDR3 regions, and they did so from RNA transcripts for repertoire sequencing. A first-round RT-PCR used HTBI primers, followed by a second-round multiplex PCR. TCRdb reprocessed the multiplex PCR reads via MiXCR and lists one record per CDR3 protein. The sample holds approximately 540,000 distinct CDR3 sequences, less than 45% seen once. The sequenced sample was peripheral blood or thyroid tissue (not recorded which). Receptors originate from an adult man with Graves' hyperthyroidism.

This clonotype came up many times. The rearrangement uses TRBV2 and TRBJ2-2; tentative D call: TRBD1 (7 bases). The CDR3 covers 13 residues. The V end lost 8 bases, the J end lost 6 bases, and 13 bases lay between the germline ends. From germline, CDR1 is SNHLY and CDR2 FYNNEI. The CDR3 here is CASDQGGAGELFF. CDR3 nucleotides: TGTGCCAGCGACCAGGGGGGTGCCGGGGAGCTGTTTTTT.

J is TRBJ2-5 and V is TRBV9; D may be TRBD2 (5 bases). Trimming removed 3 bases at V and 4 bases at J, with 13 bases between. The CDR3 has 14 amino acids. CDR1 and CDR2 (germline): SGDLS, YYNGEE. The CDR3 sequence: CASSEGSGRETQYF. For the CDR3, the DNA is TGTGCCAGCAGCGAAGGGAGTGGAAGAGAGACCCAGTACTTC.

This clonotype was seen only a few times. The rearrangement uses TRBV6-5 and TRBJ2-2; D gene unclear. Trimming took off 8 bases at V and 6 bases at J, with 13 bases between the two ends. Germline V gives CDR1 MNHEY, CDR2 SVGAGI. The CDR3 has 13 residues. CDR3 residues: CASALQRSGELFF. The CDR3 bases are TGTGCCAGCGCCCTTCAGAGATCCGGGGAGCTGTTTTTT.

This sequence joins TRBV12-3 or TRBV12-4 and TRBJ2-1; 8 nucleotides agree with TRBD2. The CDR3 runs 15 residues. J gave up 8 bases and V 3 bases, and 9 bases lay outside the gene matches. Here the CDR3 reads CASSFYSGVTDEQFF. Written as DNA, the CDR3 is TGTGCCAGCAGTTTCTATAGCGGGGTGACGGATGAGCAGTTCTTC.

The V call is TRBV6-6, the J call TRBJ2-5; D is possibly TRBD1 (5 bases). The CDR3 length is 14 residues. Deletions cut 5 bases from V and 4 bases from J, with 14 bases between. In germline, CDR1 is MNHNY, CDR2 SVGAGI (reference sequence). CDR3 residues: CASSTLTARETQYF. DNA of the CDR3: TGTGCCAGCAGTACCTTGACAGCGAGAGAGACCCAGTACTTC.

V and J are TRBV20-1 and TRBJ2-2; D unclear. V was shortened by 0 bases and J by 5 bases, with 7 bases between the two germline ends. This CDR3 is built from 13 residues. The germline gives CDR1 DFQATT, CDR2 SNEGSKA (reference sequence). CDR3 sequence reads: CSARDSLTGELFF. CDR3 DNA: TGCAGTGCTAGAGACTCCCTTACCGGGGAGCTGTTTTTT.

The rearrangement joins TRBV20-1 to TRBJ2-7, with TRBD1 matching over 7 bases. CDR3 length: 15 amino acids. From germline, CDR1 is DFQATT and CDR2 SNEGSKA (reference sequence). The J segment lost 0 bases and the V segment lost 1 base, leaving 6 bases of the junction unmatched. In DNA form, the CDR3 reads TGCAGTGCTAGAGGAGACAGGGAACTCTCCTACGAGCAGTACTTC. Protein sequence: CSARGDRELSYEQYF.

This clonotype was observed many times. The CDR3 coding sequence is TGTGCCAGCAACCCGGGGGGGAACACTGAAGCTTTCTTT. Translated: CASNPGGNTEAFF. The V call is TRBV7-9, the J call TRBJ1-1, with a weak D call TRBD1 (5 bases). Germline V lookup: CDR1 SEHNR, CDR2 FQNEAQ (reference sequence). This CDR3 spans 13 amino acids. V was pared by 7 bases and J by 1 base, with 10 bases between. The full variable domain, rest sourced from reference TRBV7-9 and TRBJ1-1, is DTGVSQNPRHKITKRGQNVTFRCDPISEHNRLYWYRQTLGQGPEFLTYFQNEAQLEKSRLLSDRFSAERPKGSFSTLEIQRTEQGDSAMYLCASNPGGNTEAFFGQGTRLTVV.

The gene calls are TRBV12-3 or TRBV12-4 and TRBJ2-3; D may be TRBD1 or TRBD2 (5 bases each). The V and J ends lost 5 bases and 0 bases respectively, with 12 bases between them. The CDR3 totals 15 residues. For the CDR3, the DNA is TGTGCCAGCAGTAAACGCCGGGACAGCACAGATACGCAGTATTTT. Translated, it gives CASSKRRDSTDTQYF.

This clonotype has more than one count but fewer than ten. The chain recombines TRBV2 with TRBJ1-2, with no clear D. The germline gives CDR1 SNHLY, CDR2 FYNNEI. This CDR3 is built from 12 residues. V lost 6 bases and J lost 6, with 11 bases in between. The CDR3 protein is CASSRIGDGYTF. The CDR3, as DNA: TGTGCCAGCAGCAGGATCGGCGATGGCTACACCTTC.

The chain carries TRBV30 and TRBJ1-1; possible D gene TRBD1, 6 bases. The CDR3 spans 13 residues. Trimming pared 1 base from V and 5 bases from J, leaving 11 bases between. The germline CDR1 and CDR2 sequences are GTSNPN and SVGIG (reference sequence). In nucleotides, the CDR3 is TGTGCCTGGAGTGCCGGACAGCGGACTGAAGCTTTCTTT. It translates to CAWSAGQRTEAFF.

V gene TRBV29-1 combines with J gene TRBJ2-7, with D perhaps given as TRBD1 or TRBD2 (5 bases each). V was cut by 1 base and J by 6 bases, with 16 bases left in between. The V gene's germline CDR1 is SQVTM and CDR2 ANQGSEA. This CDR3 region has 14 residues. The CDR3, as DNA: TGCAGCGTTGAAGCCCCGGGGCTCACGCGCGAGCAGTACTTC. The encoded protein is CSVEAPGLTREQYF.

Many counts were recorded for this clonotype. The V call is TRBV2, the J call TRBJ2-7; D is possibly TRBD1 (6 bases). From germline, CDR1 is SNHLY and CDR2 FYNNEI. Trimming pared 1 base from V and 6 bases from J, leaving 13 bases between. CDR3 length equals 14 residues. The CDR3 protein is CASSEEGRGGEQYF. CDR3 sequence (DNA): TGTGCCAGCAGTGAAGAAGGCAGGGGTGGCGAGCAGTACTTC.

The chain carries TRBV18 and TRBJ2-7; D is ambiguous. Germline CDR1 and CDR2: KGHSH and LQKENI. The CDR3 length is 11 residues. V was trimmed by 8 bases and J by 7 bases, leaving 12 bases between them. The CDR3: CASRSSEEQYF. DNA for the CDR3: TGTGCCAGCCGTAGTTCTGAGGAGCAGTACTTC.

This CDR3 reads CASSRTAQGANVLTF. DNA for the CDR3: TGCGCCAGCAGCCGCACTGCCCAGGGGGCCAACGTCCTGACTTTC. The chain has TRBV5-1 and TRBJ2-6; no definite D call. The germline V and J ends were trimmed by 4 bases and 4 bases, with 12 bases remaining between them. The CDR3 is 15 residues long. Germline loops: CDR1 SGHRS, CDR2 YFSETQ.

This clonotype was recorded a few times. The chain has TRBV30 and TRBJ2-5; D is unclear. The CDR3 covers 12 residues. The germline V gene encodes CDR1 GTSNPN and CDR2 SVGIG (reference sequence). Between the trimmed V and J ends, which lost 2 bases and 5 bases, there was a span of 9 bases. CDR3 sequence reads: CAWSLGWETQYF. CDR3 nucleotides: TGTGCCTGGAGTTTAGGATGGGAGACCCAGTACTTC.

In this sample, this clonotype turned up many times. The chain employs TRBV7-8 and TRBJ2-5; 7 bases agree with TRBD1. Germline V lookup: CDR1 SGHVS, CDR2 FQNEAQ. J gave up 1 base and V 3 bases, and 5 bases lay outside the gene matches. This CDR3 is 15 amino acids long. The CDR3, as DNA: TGTGCCAGCAGCTTCCTCACAGGGGCCCAAGAGACCCAGTACTTC. Protein product: CASSFLTGAQETQYF.

This clonotype was counted ten times or more. The chain combines TRBV7-9 with TRBJ1-1; unclear D gene. The V gene lost 4 bases and the J gene lost 1 base, with 7 bases spanning the gap. Germline V gene sequence: CDR1 SEHNR, CDR2 FQNEAQ (reference sequence). The CDR3 is 13 amino acids. CDR3 in DNA: TGTGCCAGCAGCTCCTTTCCGAACACTGAAGCTTTCTTT. It specifies CASSSFPNTEAFF.

This clonotype has ten or more counts. This chain links TRBV10-3 with TRBJ2-5, with 10 bases matching TRBD2. Germline trimming cut 10 bases from V and 2 bases from J; bases unmatched to any gene: 7. The germline V gene has CDR1 ENHRY and CDR2 SYGVKD. The CDR3 consists of 14 residues. CDR3 DNA sequence: TGTGCCAGCAGACTAGCGGGCAATCAAGAGACCCAGTACTTC. Amino acid sequence: CASRLAGNQETQYF.

A few counts support this clonotype. V usage is TRBV2 and J usage is TRBJ2-3; D may be TRBD2 (5 bases). The germline V and J ends were trimmed by 6 bases and 0 bases, with 10 bases remaining between them. The CDR3 is 14 amino acids. From germline, CDR1 is SNHLY and CDR2 FYNNEI. In DNA form, the CDR3 reads TGTGCCAGCAGCTCTAGCAGAAGCACAGATACGCAGTATTTT. Translation: CASSSSRSTDTQYF.